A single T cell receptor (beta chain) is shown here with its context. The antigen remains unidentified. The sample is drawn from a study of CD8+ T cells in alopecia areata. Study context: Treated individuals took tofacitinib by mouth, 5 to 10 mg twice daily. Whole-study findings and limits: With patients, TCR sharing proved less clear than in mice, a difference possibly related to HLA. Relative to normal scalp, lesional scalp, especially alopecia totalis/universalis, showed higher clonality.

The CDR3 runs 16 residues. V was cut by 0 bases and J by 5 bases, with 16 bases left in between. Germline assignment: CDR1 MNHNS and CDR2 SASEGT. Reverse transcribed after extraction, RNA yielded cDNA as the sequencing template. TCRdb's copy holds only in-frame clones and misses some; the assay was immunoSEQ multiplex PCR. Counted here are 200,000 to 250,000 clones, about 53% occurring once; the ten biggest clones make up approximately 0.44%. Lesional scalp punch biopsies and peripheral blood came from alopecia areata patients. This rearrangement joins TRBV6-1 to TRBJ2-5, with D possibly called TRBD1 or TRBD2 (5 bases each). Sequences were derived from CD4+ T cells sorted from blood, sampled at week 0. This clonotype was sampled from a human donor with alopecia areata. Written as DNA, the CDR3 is TGTGCCAGCAGTGAAGCGCGTAGTCGGGGCAGGGAGACCCAGTACTTC. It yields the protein CASSEARSRGRETQYF.